The 21 T cell receptor beta chains below all came from one sample that was sequenced in a study of shared clonotypes between healthy human individuals. TCRdb's copy holds only in-frame clones and misses some; the assay was immunoSEQ multiplex PCR. Of more than 80,000 clones listed, 65% to 70% are singletons. Sample: memory CD8+ T cells sorted from blood. Stated subset: CD45RO+ cells pooled with CCR7-negative TemRA cells. Source of these receptors: a young man in good health.

This rearrangement joins TRBV19 to TRBJ2-7, with D possibly being TRBD1 (6 bases). The germline V gene has CDR1 LNHDA and CDR2 SQIVND (reference sequence). Trimming cost V 4 bases and J 2 bases, with 12 bases left between them. This CDR3 spans 14 amino acids. This CDR3 reads CASSSDRIPYEQYF. CDR3 coding DNA: TGTGCCAGTAGTAGTGACAGGATCCCCTACGAGCAGTACTTC.

The genes are TRBV29-1 and TRBJ2-1; possible D gene TRBD1, 6 bases. The CDR3 has 15 residues. V was trimmed by 7 bases and J by 6 bases, leaving 22 bases between them. Per germline, CDR1 SQVTM and CDR2 ANQGSEA. This CDR3 reads CSGLQGTGRGNEQFF. The CDR3 bases are TGCAGCGGACTACAGGGCACAGGGCGCGGCAATGAGCAGTTCTTC.

This clone was seen a handful of times. This same CDR3 is encoded by further DNA sequences in the sample. This rearrangement joins TRBV6-5 to TRBJ2-7, with D possibly being TRBD1 or TRBD2 (5 bases each). CDR3 length: 14 residues. The ends were cut back, 4 bases at V and 4 bases at J, with 14 bases in the middle. The germline V gene encodes CDR1 MNHEY and CDR2 SVGAGI. Here the CDR3 DNA reads TGTGCCAGCAGTTCTGGGACCGGCGGGTACGAGCAGTACTTC. As protein: CASSSGTGGYEQYF.

This clone came up a few times. This chain uses TRBV28 with TRBJ2-7; 9 nucleotides line up with TRBD2. This CDR3 has 12 amino acids. J lost 4 bases, V lost 11 bases, and 6 bases had no gene match. Looked up from germline, CDR1 is MDHEN and CDR2 is SYDVKM. CDR3 DNA: TGTGCCGTAGCGGGAGTAAGATACGAGCAGTACTTC. It yields the protein CAVAGVRYEQYF.

The chain uses TRBV18 and TRBJ2-1, with 7 positions matching TRBD2. CDR1 KGHSH and CDR2 LQKENI come from the germline V gene. V was pared by 6 bases and J by 0 bases, with 2 bases of the junction left unmatched. This CDR3 comprises 14 residues. The CDR3 sequence: CASSTSNSYNEQFF. The CDR3 DNA reads as TGTGCCAGCTCGACTAGCAACTCCTACAATGAGCAGTTCTTC.

This chain uses TRBV28 with TRBJ1-2; no definite D call. V was shortened by 2 bases and J by 2 bases, with 12 bases between the two germline ends. CDR1 and CDR2 (germline): MDHEN, SYDVKM. The CDR3 is 15 amino acids. The CDR3 nucleotides are TGTGCCAGCAGTTTAGGGTCTTTTGGGAACTATGGCTACACCTTC. Its translation is CASSLGSFGNYGYTF.

This chain uses TRBV5-6 with TRBJ2-7; 8 bases are a match to TRBD1. The CDR3 length is 15 residues. Germline CDR1 reads SGHDT; CDR2 reads YYEEEE. V gave up 4 bases and J gave up 4 bases; unmatched junction bases: 10. The CDR3 DNA sequence: TGTGCCAGCAGCCTGGGACAGGAGGTTCTTTACGAGCAGTACTTC. Its protein product is CASSLGQEVLYEQYF.

This clone was detected only a few times. The chain uses TRBV5-1 and TRBJ2-7, with D perhaps matching TRBD1 (5 bases). The CDR3 spans 12 residues. Trimming shortened V by 3 bases and J by 6 bases, and 10 bases separated the two germline ends. The V gene's germline CDR1 is SGHRS and CDR2 YFSETQ. CDR3 amino acids: CASSSYTGEQYF. As DNA, the CDR3 is TGCGCCAGCAGCTCCTATACAGGCGAGCAGTACTTC. Combining the CDR3 with reference TRBV5-1 and TRBJ2-7 gives the whole variable domain KAGVTQTPRYLIKTRGQQVTLSCSPISGHRSVSWYQQTPGQGLQFLFEYFSETQRNKGNFPGRFSGRQFSNSRSEMNVSTLELGDSALYLCASSSYTGEQYFGPGTRLTVT.

The chain couples TRBV28 to TRBJ2-7; no definite D call. V was cut by 3 bases and J by 2 bases, with 5 bases left in between. The germline V gene has CDR1 MDHEN and CDR2 SYDVKM. The CDR3 length is 12 residues. In DNA, the CDR3 is TGTGCCAGCAGTTTTAGCCCCTACGAGCAGTACTTC. This gives the protein CASSFSPYEQYF.

The rearrangement joins TRBV6-1 to TRBJ2-1, with unresolved D. The germline CDR1 and CDR2 sequences are MNHNS and SASEGT. V shed 3 bases and J shed 2 bases, with 8 bases lying between them. The CDR3 length is 14 residues. The CDR3 here is CASSEDATYNEQFF. Written as DNA, the CDR3 is TGTGCCAGCAGTGAGGATGCTACCTACAATGAGCAGTTCTTC.

This chain joins TRBV10-2 and TRBJ2-7; no clear D gene. The CDR3 consists of 12 residues. Trimming pared 4 bases from V and 1 base from J, leaving 5 bases between. CDR1 is WSHSY and CDR2 is SAAADI in the germline V gene. Here the CDR3 DNA reads TGCGCCAGCAGTGCGGGTTCCTACGAGCAGTACTTC. This sequence encodes CASSAGSYEQYF.

Of note for this clone: Just one base apart from a much larger clone, this may be a read error. The same CDR3 is also encoded by other DNA sequences in this sample. V and J are TRBV6-4 and TRBJ2-1; 11 positions match TRBD1. Germline assignment: CDR1 MRHNA and CDR2 SNTAGT. The CDR3 runs 15 residues. Trimming took 4 bases from V and 3 from J; bases not matched to a gene: 2. This CDR3 is CASSAGTGGYNEQFF. CDR3 bases: TGTGCCAGCAGTGCGGGGACAGGGGGCTACAATGAGCAGTTCTTC.

The genes are TRBV15 and TRBJ1-5; D perhaps matches TRBD1 (6 bases). CDR3 length equals 15 residues. V was pared by 4 bases and J by 4 bases, with 14 bases between. Germline V gene data show CDR1 as LNHNV and CDR2 as YYDKDF (reference sequence). CDR3 protein: CATSKGWGANQPQHF. CDR3 bases: TGTGCCACCAGCAAAGGGTGGGGGGCTAATCAGCCCCAGCATTTT.

The J gene is TRBJ1-2, the V gene TRBV19; 7 nucleotides agree with TRBD1. This CDR3 region has 16 residues. Germline CDR1 is LNHDA and CDR2 is SQIVND (reference sequence). After removal of 4 bases from V and 2 bases from J, the junction contained 10 bases not matched to a gene. CDR3 sequence: CASSTPGQSLNYGYTF. The CDR3 DNA sequence: TGTGCCAGTAGTACCCCGGGACAGAGCCTGAACTATGGCTACACCTTC.

V gene TRBV28 combines with J gene TRBJ2-7; no clear D. The V end was cut by 6 bases, the J end by 4 bases, with 10 bases between. The CDR3 sequence is 12 residues long. CDR1 MDHEN and CDR2 SYDVKM come from the germline V gene. The CDR3, as DNA: TGTGCCAGCAGCCAGACGAGTTACGAGCAGTACTTC. Its translation is CASSQTSYEQYF.

V is TRBV5-1 and J is TRBJ2-1; 7 positions match TRBD2. The junction had 3 bases not matched to a gene; V was cut back by 3 bases and J by 3 bases. Germline CDR1 and CDR2: SGHRS and YFSETQ. The CDR3 extends over 14 amino acids. The CDR3 DNA reads TGCGCCAGCAGCTCCGGGACTAACTACAATGAGCAGTTCTTC. It specifies CASSSGTNYNEQFF. Variable domain in full (rest from reference TRBV5-1 and TRBJ2-1): KAGVTQTPRYLIKTRGQQVTLSCSPISGHRSVSWYQQTPGQGLQFLFEYFSETQRNKGNFPGRFSGRQFSNSRSEMNVSTLELGDSALYLCASSSGTNYNEQFFGPGTRLTVL.

The chain has TRBV7-2 and TRBJ2-7; TRBD2 matches 12 bases. Per the germline V gene, CDR1 is SGHTA and CDR2 is FQGNSA. CDR3 length: 15 residues. V shed 0 bases and J 5 bases; nucleotides not matched to a gene: 2. CDR3 in amino acids: CASSLALAGGNEQYF. In DNA form, the CDR3 reads TGTGCCAGCAGCTTAGCACTAGCGGGAGGAAACGAGCAGTACTTC.

The chain employs TRBV11-3 and TRBJ2-1, with 9 positions matching TRBD1. CDR3 size: 16 residues. Germline V gives CDR1 SGHNT, CDR2 YENEEA. The V segment lost 5 bases and the J segment 2 bases; nucleotides outside the gene matches: 7. Here the CDR3 reads CASSQPGQGPYNEQFF. DNA of the CDR3: TGTGCCAGCAGCCAACCGGGACAGGGACCCTACAATGAGCAGTTCTTC.

V usage is TRBV4-3 and J usage is TRBJ2-2, with D possibly being TRBD2 (5 bases). The germline CDR1 and CDR2 sequences are LGHNA and YSLEER. V lost 1 base to trimming and J lost 1 base, with 10 bases between them. This CDR3 is 16 amino acids long. The CDR3: CASSQGFGGNTGELFF. The CDR3 DNA follows: TGCGCCAGCAGCCAAGGGTTCGGAGGGAACACCGGGGAGCTGTTTTTT.

The rearrangement joins TRBV28 to TRBJ1-2; D gene ambiguous. In germline, CDR1 is MDHEN, CDR2 SYDVKM. Trimming stripped 6 bases from V and 2 bases from J, with 7 bases between. This CDR3 is built from 12 residues. The DNA of the CDR3 is TGTGCCAGCAGGACGCCGAACTATGGCTACACCTTC. It is translated as CASRTPNYGYTF.

This chain joins TRBV6-6 and TRBJ2-1; D perhaps matches TRBD2 (5 bases). Trimming left V 3 bases short and J 3 bases short, with 12 bases between. The CDR3 sequence is 15 residues long. Germline CDR1 and CDR2: MNHNY and SVGAGI (reference sequence). CDR3 coding DNA: TGTGCCAGCAGTTATAACGAGCGGATCTACAATGAGCAGTTCTTC. This gives the protein CASSYNERIYNEQFF.